This T cell receptor beta chain was identified in a study of response to subunit inactivated influenza vaccine. TCRdb re-derived calls from the RT-PCR reads in MiXCR, one entry per CDR3 protein. The sample lists 600,000 to 850,000 distinct CDR3 sequences; 12% to 15% were seen once. The germline CDR1 and CDR2 sequences are SGHRS and YFSETQ. This CDR3 contains 14 residues. Unmatched junction bases numbered 10, after V lost 9 bases and J lost 3 bases. Material: PBMCs from blood, obtained less than 15 days before vaccination. The gene calls are TRBV5-1 and TRBJ2-3; 7 bases align to TRBD1. This clonotype was obtained from a man aged 45-65 years who received an inactivated influenza vaccine. The CDR3 sequence: CATTKGAGTDTQYF. CDR3 DNA: TGCGCCACCACCAAGGGGGCTGGGACAGATACGCAGTATTTT.